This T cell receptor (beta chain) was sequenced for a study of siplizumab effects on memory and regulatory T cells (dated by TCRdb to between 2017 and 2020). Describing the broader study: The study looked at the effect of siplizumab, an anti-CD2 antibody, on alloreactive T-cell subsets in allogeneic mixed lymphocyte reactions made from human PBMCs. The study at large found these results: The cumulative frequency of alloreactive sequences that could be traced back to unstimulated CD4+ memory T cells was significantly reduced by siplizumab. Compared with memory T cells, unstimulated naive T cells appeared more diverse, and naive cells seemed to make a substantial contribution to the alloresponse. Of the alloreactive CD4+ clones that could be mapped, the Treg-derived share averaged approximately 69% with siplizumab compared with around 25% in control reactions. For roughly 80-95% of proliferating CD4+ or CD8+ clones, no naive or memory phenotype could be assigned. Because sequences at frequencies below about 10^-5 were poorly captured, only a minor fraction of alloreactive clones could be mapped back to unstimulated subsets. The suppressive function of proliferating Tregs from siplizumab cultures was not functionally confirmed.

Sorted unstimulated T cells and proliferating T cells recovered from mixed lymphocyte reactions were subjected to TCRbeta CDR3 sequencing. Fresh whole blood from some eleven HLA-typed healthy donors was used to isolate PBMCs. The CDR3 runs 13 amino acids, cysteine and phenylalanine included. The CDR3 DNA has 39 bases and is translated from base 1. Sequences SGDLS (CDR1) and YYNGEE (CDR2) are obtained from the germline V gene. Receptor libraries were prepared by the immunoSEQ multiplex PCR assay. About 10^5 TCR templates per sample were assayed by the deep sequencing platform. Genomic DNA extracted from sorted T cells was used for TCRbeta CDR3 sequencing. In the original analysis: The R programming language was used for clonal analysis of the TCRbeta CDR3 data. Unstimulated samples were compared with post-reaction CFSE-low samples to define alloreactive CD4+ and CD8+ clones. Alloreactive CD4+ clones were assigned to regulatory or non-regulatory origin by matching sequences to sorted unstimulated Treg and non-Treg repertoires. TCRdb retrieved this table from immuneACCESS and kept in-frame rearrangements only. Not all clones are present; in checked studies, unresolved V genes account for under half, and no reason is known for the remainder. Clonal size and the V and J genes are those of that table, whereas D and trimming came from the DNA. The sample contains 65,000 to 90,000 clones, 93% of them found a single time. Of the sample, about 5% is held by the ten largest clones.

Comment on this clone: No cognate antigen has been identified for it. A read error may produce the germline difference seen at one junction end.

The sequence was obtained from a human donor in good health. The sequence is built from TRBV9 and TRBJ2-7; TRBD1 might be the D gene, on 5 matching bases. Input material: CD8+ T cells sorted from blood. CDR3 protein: CASSPDRSYEQYF. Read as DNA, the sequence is TGTGCCAGCAGCCCAGACAGATCCTATGAGCAGTACTTC.